These 25 T cell receptor beta chains share one sample of origin, sequenced in a study of tumor-infiltrating lymphocytes in primary liver carcinoma. For blood RNA, unsorted whole blood served as the source, and germline DNA was extracted too. From 500 to 600 ng of total RNA, TCR beta-specific cDNA was reverse-transcribed using a constant-region primer. Three nested multiplex PCR rounds, a slightly modified ARM-PCR method, built the TCR beta libraries. Amplification in the first two PCR rounds was performed using TRBV1-TRBV30 forward primers and a C-beta reverse primer for 10 cycles each. Each CDR3 protein gets one entry after TCRdb re-called the multiplex PCR reads with MiXCR. The repertoire includes fewer than 350,000 distinct CDR3 sequences, around three fifths of them detected once, and approximately 9.4% sits in the top ten. Specimen: peripheral blood. Source of these receptors: a man aged 35 to 55 with primary liver carcinoma and hepatitis B virus infection.

In regard to this clonotype: The DNA is omitted, as the CDR3 cannot be located on it reliably, and the CDR3 follows TCRdb's listing. The V call is TRBV14, the J call TRBJ1-1; the tabulated D call, TRBD1, remains unverified against the DNA. The germline V gene has CDR1 SGHDN and CDR2 FVKESK. The CDR3 is made up of 15 amino acids, end residues included. The CDR3 reads CASSQVAGGNTEVFF.

This clonotype was counted a few times. This chain uses TRBV28 with TRBJ1-6; no reliable D call. Germline V lookup: CDR1 MDHEN, CDR2 SYDVKM. Trimming left V 7 bases short and J 10 bases short, with 14 bases between. The CDR3 has 13 residues. The CDR3 here is CASTRQRESPLHF. The CDR3 coding sequence is TGTGCCAGCACCCGCCAAAGGGAATCACCCCTCCACTTT.

Comment on this clonotype: Since the CDR3 does not end with the conserved phenylalanine or tryptophan, this likely comes from a read error. This sequence joins TRBV6-2 or TRBV6-3 and TRBJ1-1; no firm D call. Germline CDR1 reads MNHEY; CDR2 reads SVGEGT. With 5 bases removed from V and 2 bases from J, the gap between germline ends came to 12 bases. The CDR3 length is 14 residues. The CDR3 loop is CASSTPDPNTEAFI. DNA of the CDR3: TGTGCCAGCAGTACCCCGGACCCCAACACTGAAGCTTTCATT.

With regard to this clonotype: This may stem from a read error, because a much larger clone lies one nucleotide away. This rearrangement joins TRBV6-1 to TRBJ1-1, with unresolved D. The CDR3 sequence is 13 residues long. CDR1 and CDR2 (germline): MNHNS, SASEGT. Trimming pared 4 bases from V and 1 base from J, leaving 7 bases between. The CDR3 coding sequence is TGTGCCAGCAGTGGTGGTAGGAACACTGAAGCTTTCTTT. Translated: CASSGGRNTEAFF.

A note on this clonotype: Here the CDR3 omits its conserved ending phenylalanine or tryptophan, so a read error is the likely source. The chain links TRBV11-2 to TRBJ1-4; the D gene is possibly TRBD1 (6 bases). CDR1 is SGHAT and CDR2 is FQNNGV in the germline V gene. The CDR3 totals 14 residues. V was trimmed by 3 bases and J by 10 bases, leaving 15 bases between them. This CDR3 reads CASSLTGVFGKLFL. CDR3 bases: TGTGCCAGCAGCTTGACAGGTGTATTCGGAAAACTGTTTCTT.

Comments on this clonotype: Germline and junction disagree at one end, which may indicate a read error. The V gene is TRBV20-1, the J gene TRBJ2-1, with TRBD2 matching over 8 bases. Germline V CDR1 and CDR2: DFQATT, SNEGSKA (reference sequence). The CDR3 covers 13 residues. CDR3 sequence reads: CSASGPSGDEQFF. In DNA form, the CDR3 reads TGCAGCGCTAGCGGGCCATCAGGCGATGAGCAGTTCTTC.

Details on this clonotype: Its ends do not fully match the called genes, so a read error is possible. The chain carries TRBV11-2 and TRBJ2-5; 7 bases are a match to TRBD2. The CDR3 has 19 amino acids. Looked up from germline, CDR1 is SGHAT and CDR2 is FQNNGV. The CDR3 loop reads CASSLTGTGGRGGQETRYF. The CDR3 DNA reads as TGTGCCAGCAGCCTAACCGGGACTGGCGGGAGAGGAGGACAAGAGACCCGGTACTTC.

This clonotype was seen more than once but under ten times. Being one base from a much bigger clone, this may be a read error. The chain is built from TRBV4-1 and TRBJ2-2, with a tentative D call TRBD2 (6 bases). This CDR3 is built from 14 residues. Germline V lookup: CDR1 MGHRA, CDR2 YSYEKL. In DNA, the CDR3 is TGCGCCAGCAGCCAAGATCCACTGGGCGGGGACCTGTTTTTT. Encoded protein: CASSQDPLGGDLFF.

The rearrangement uses TRBV6-1 and TRBJ2-1, with 11 positions matching TRBD2. Germline CDR1 MNHNS, CDR2 SASEGT. The CDR3 has 20 residues. The V and J ends lost 2 bases and 5 bases, in that order; junction bases with no gene match: 17. The CDR3 sequence is CASSEILVAGGPRRHNEQFF. CDR3 nucleotides: TGTGCCAGCAGTGAAATACTAGTAGCGGGAGGGCCACGAAGGCACAATGAGCAGTTCTTC.

About this clonotype: A much larger clone differs by one base, so this may be a read error. The conserved phenylalanine or tryptophan normally closing the CDR3 is absent here, so this likely arose from a read error. The chain is built from TRBV29-1 and TRBJ2-3, with D perhaps given as TRBD1 or TRBD2 (6 bases each). The CDR3 has 16 amino acids. Germline lookup yields CDR1 SQVTM and CDR2 ANQGSEA. CDR3 region: CSVEGGKEGSPDTQYS. The CDR3 DNA sequence: TGCAGCGTGGAAGGGGGGAAGGAGGGTAGTCCAGATACGCAGTATTCT.

Remarks on this clonotype: A read error may be the cause here, since a much bigger clone is one base away. This chain joins TRBV7-9 and TRBJ1-2; no reliable D call. This CDR3 region has 14 residues. CDR1 and CDR2 (germline): SEHNR, FQNEAQ (reference sequence). V gave up 5 bases and J gave up 8 bases, with 18 bases separating them. In DNA form, the CDR3 reads TGTGCCAGCAGCCAAGCTGGGGTGTATGAAGGCTACACCTTC. Protein: CASSQAGVYEGYTF.

This clonotype was observed once. The junction shows a germline mismatch at one end, possibly a read error. V and J are TRBV4-2 and TRBJ2-7, with no clear D. This CDR3 comprises 14 residues. Per the germline V gene, CDR1 is LGHNA and CDR2 is YNFKEQ. As DNA, the CDR3 is TGTGCCAGGAGCCGAGCCCGTGGGACCTACGAGCAGTACTTC. Translating gives CARSRARGTYEQYF.

On this clonotype: A read error may account for a junction end that differs from germline. V and J are TRBV20-1 and TRBJ2-1, with a tentative D call TRBD2 (6 bases). The V gene's germline CDR1 is DFQATT and CDR2 SNEGSKA (reference sequence). There are 15 residues in the CDR3. In DNA form, the CDR3 reads TGCAGTGCTCCTGGTGCCGGGAGCTCCTACAATGATCAGTTCTTC. Its protein is CSAPGAGSSYNDQFF.

The chain is built from TRBV12-3 or TRBV12-4 and TRBJ2-2; D gene uncertain. The V end was cut by 3 bases, the J end by 2 bases, with 7 bases between. The CDR3 loop spans 14 amino acids. The DNA of the CDR3 is TGTGCCAGCAGTTTTAACCCCAACACCGGGGAGCTGTTTTTT. Translating gives CASSFNPNTGELFF.

The V gene is TRBV28, the J gene TRBJ2-3, with TRBD1 matching 12 bases. The CDR3 has 15 amino acids. From germline, CDR1 is MDHEN and CDR2 SYDVKM. J gave up 6 bases and V 3 bases, and 4 bases lay outside the gene matches. The CDR3 DNA follows: TGTGCCAGCAGTTTCGGGACAGGGGGCGTCGATACGCAGTATTTT. This encodes CASSFGTGGVDTQYF.

Worth noting for this clonotype: A much more abundant neighbour one base away suggests this may be a read error. The chain employs TRBV29-1 and TRBJ2-3, with TRBD1 matching over 8 bases. Per the germline V gene, CDR1 is SQVTM and CDR2 is ANQGSEA. The CDR3 is 16 amino acids. With V trimmed by 3 bases and J by 4 bases, 12 bases remained unmatched. The CDR3 sequence is CSVEGDRDRIPDTQYF. CDR3 nucleotide sequence: TGCAGCGTTGAGGGGGACCGGGACAGGATACCAGATACGCAGTATTTT.

Concerning this clonotype itself: A single base separates this from a much larger clone, so it may be a read error. Here the CDR3 reads CSVESRGANVLAF. Here the CDR3 DNA reads TGCAGCGTTGAGAGTAGGGGAGCCAACGTCCTGGCTTTC. The V and J genes are TRBV29-1 and TRBJ2-6, with D perhaps given as TRBD1 or TRBD2 (5 bases each). The CDR3 runs to 13 residues. CDR1 is SQVTM and CDR2 is ANQGSEA in the germline V gene. Drawing the rest from reference TRBV29-1 and TRBJ2-6, the complete variable domain is SAVISQKPSRDICQRGTSLTIQCQVDSQVTMMFWYRQQPGQSLTLIATANQGSEATYESGFVIDKFPISRPNLTFSTLTVSNMSPEDSSIYLCSVESRGANVLAFGAGSRLTVL.

Details on this clonotype: With a much larger clone just one base away, this may be a read error. The rearrangement links TRBV6-2 or TRBV6-3 to TRBJ1-5; D is unclear. This CDR3 has 15 residues. The germline CDR1 and CDR2 sequences are MNHEY and SVGEGT. DNA for the CDR3: TGTGCCAGCAGTTACGGGGATTATAGCAATCAGCCCCAGGATTTT. This encodes CASSYGDYSNQPQDF.

At least ten counts were recorded for this clonotype. V and J are TRBV11-2 and TRBJ2-3; D perhaps matches TRBD2 (6 bases). Trimming left V 6 bases short and J 9 bases short, with 10 bases between. CDR1 is SGHAT and CDR2 is FQNNGV in the germline V gene. The CDR3 covers 11 residues. For the CDR3, the DNA is TGTGCCAGCAGAGGCGGGATAACGCAGTATTTT. It specifies CASRGGITQYF. The variable domain in full, completed from reference TRBV11-2 and TRBJ2-3, reads EAGVAQSPRYKIIEKRQSVAFWCNPISGHATLYWYQQILGQGPKLLIQFQNNGVVDDSQLPKDRFSAERLKGVDSTLKIQPAKLEDSAVYLCASRGGITQYFGPGTRLTVL.

Worth noting for this clonotype: One base away lies a much larger clone, so this may be a sequencing read error. This chain connects TRBV6-1 to TRBJ2-2, with D perhaps matching TRBD2 (6 bases). Germline V gene lookup returns CDR1 MNHNS and CDR2 SASEGT. Trimming pared 6 bases from V and 3 bases from J, leaving 11 bases between. The CDR3 is 14 amino acids. The CDR3 loop is CASRTRRDTGELFF. For the CDR3, the DNA is TGTGCCAGCAGAACCAGGAGGGACACCGGGGAGCTGTTTTTT.

Remarks on this clonotype: The missing conserved phenylalanine or tryptophan at the end of this CDR3 makes a read error likely. This chain joins TRBV11-2 and TRBJ2-1; D is uncertain. Germline CDR1 is SGHAT and CDR2 is FQNNGV. The CDR3 extends over 15 amino acids. The CDR3 DNA reads TGTGCCAGCAGCTTAGCGGGTAGTTCCTACAATGAACAGTTCTTA. This translates into CASSLAGSSYNEQFL.

The V gene is TRBV7-9, the J gene TRBJ2-3; 7 bases fit TRBD2. V lost 2 bases and J lost 4; bases outside the gene matches: 15. This CDR3 has 18 amino acids. The germline CDR1 and CDR2 sequences are SEHNR and FQNEAQ (reference sequence). DNA of the CDR3: TGTGCCAGCAGCTTACGGCGACTAACGGGAGGAAGGTCAGATACGCAGTATTTT. Encoded protein: CASSLRRLTGGRSDTQYF.

This chain connects TRBV7-8 to TRBJ2-2, with D perhaps TRBD1 (5 bases). Trimming took 5 bases from V and 5 from J, leaving 15 bases between them. Germline CDR1 and CDR2: SGHVS and FQNEAQ. This CDR3 has 15 amino acids. CDR3 DNA: TGTGCCAGCAGCCAGCTGCGGACAACAACCGGGGAGCTGTTTTTT. Amino acids: CASSQLRTTTGELFF.

Details on this clonotype: At one boundary the junction diverges from the germline segment, which might be a read error. The chain's CDR3 is CTSSEGYSNQSQHF. CDR3 DNA sequence: TGTACCAGTAGTGAGGGCTATAGCAATCAGTCCCAGCATTTT. This chain uses TRBV6-1 with TRBJ1-5; no reliable D call. The CDR3 consists of 14 residues. Germline CDR1 is MNHNS and CDR2 is SASEGT.

On this clonotype: Here the CDR3 omits its conserved ending phenylalanine or tryptophan, so a read error is the likely source. This chain links TRBV11-2 with TRBJ2-3, with D unresolved. The CDR3 covers 13 residues. Germline V CDR1 and CDR2: SGHAT, FQNNGV. CDR3 protein: CANSPPLEDTQYL. CDR3 nucleotides: TGTGCCAACAGCCCCCCCCTCGAAGATACGCAGTATCTT.